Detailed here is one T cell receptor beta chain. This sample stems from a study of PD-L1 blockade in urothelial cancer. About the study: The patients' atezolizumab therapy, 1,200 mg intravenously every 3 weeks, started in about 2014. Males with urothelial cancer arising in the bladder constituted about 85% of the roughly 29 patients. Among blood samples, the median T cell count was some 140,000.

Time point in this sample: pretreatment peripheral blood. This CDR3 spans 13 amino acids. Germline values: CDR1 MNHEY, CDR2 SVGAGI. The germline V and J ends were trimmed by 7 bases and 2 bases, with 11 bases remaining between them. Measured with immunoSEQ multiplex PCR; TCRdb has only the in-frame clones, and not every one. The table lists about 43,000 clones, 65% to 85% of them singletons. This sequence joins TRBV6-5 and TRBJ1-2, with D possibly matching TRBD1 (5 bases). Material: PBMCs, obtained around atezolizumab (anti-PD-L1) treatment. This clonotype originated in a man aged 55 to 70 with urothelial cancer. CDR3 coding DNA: TGTGCCAGCACCTCGGGGGGGAACTATGGCTACACCTTC. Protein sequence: CASTSGGNYGYTF.